These 21 T cell receptor beta chains originate from one sample sequenced in a study of vaccination effects on CD4 cells after COVID-19. Produced via immunoSEQ multiplex PCR; TCRdb's table is partial and in-frame only. The sample gives fewer than 30,000 clones, approximately 64% of which show up once; about an eighth is in the top ten. Their antigen targets remain unknown. Antigen-specific CD4+ T cells were expanded (with viral peptide pools) by the ViraFEST assay ahead of sequencing. Cultured cells yielded isolated CD4+ T cells after 10 days. Previously uninfected by SARS-CoV-2, the vaccine recipients also showed negative nucleocapsid antibodies. The sequencing here drew on CD4+ T cells from PBMCs cultured with HCoV-OC43 spike peptides, taken before COVID-19 vaccination. Subset defined: HCoV-OC43 spike overlapping peptide pool stimulation. The receptors here all came from a human donor who received a COVID-19 vaccine.

This chain links TRBV6-2 or TRBV6-3 with TRBJ2-5; no firm D call. V gave up 4 bases and J gave up 5 bases, with 17 bases separating them. This CDR3 spans 15 amino acids. Per germline, CDR1 MNHEY and CDR2 SVGEGT. This CDR3 reads CASSSRRFTGETQYF. The CDR3 DNA sequence: TGTGCCAGCAGTTCGCGGCGGTTTACTGGTGAGACCCAGTACTTC.

The chain recombines TRBV20-1 with TRBJ1-5, with a tentative D call TRBD1 (5 bases). Germline V lookup: CDR1 DFQATT, CDR2 SNEGSKA (reference sequence). The CDR3 totals 14 residues. V was pared by 3 bases and J by 2 bases, with 11 bases between. The CDR3 loop reads CSASGRVGNQPQHF. The CDR3 DNA is TGCAGTGCTAGTGGCAGGGTGGGCAATCAGCCCCAGCATTTT.

The chain combines TRBV29-1 with TRBJ1-1; 7 nucleotides match TRBD1. The junction had 8 bases not matched to a gene; V was cut back by 7 bases and J by 0 bases. Germline lookup yields CDR1 SQVTM and CDR2 ANQGSEA. The CDR3 covers 14 residues. CDR3 coding DNA: TGCAGCGCACACAGGGGCGTCATGAACACTGAAGCTTTCTTT. It codes for CSAHRGVMNTEAFF.

Here the CDR3 reads CASSPDGQYQPQHF. CDR3 nucleotides: TGTGCCAGCAGCCCCGATGGACAGTACCAGCCCCAGCATTTT. The chain uses TRBV11-2 and TRBJ1-5; a possible D gene is TRBD1 (6 bases). The CDR3 contains 14 residues. Between the trimmed V and J ends, which lost 5 bases and 7 bases, there was a span of 15 bases. Germline V lookup: CDR1 SGHAT, CDR2 FQNNGV.

The V call is TRBV4-1, the J call TRBJ1-6; perhaps TRBD1 as D (6 bases). The CDR3 loop spans 14 amino acids. CDR1 is MGHRA, CDR2 YSYEKL, per germline. Between the trimmed V and J ends, which lost 1 base and 7 bases, there was a span of 8 bases. CDR3 sequence reads: CASSQAGANSPLHF. The DNA for the CDR3 is TGCGCCAGCAGCCAAGCGGGGGCGAATTCACCCCTCCACTTT.

The CDR3 loop reads CASSPNDGDSYEQYF. CDR3 coding DNA: TGTGCCAGCTCACCGAACGACGGGGACTCCTACGAGCAGTACTTC. This chain uses TRBV18 with TRBJ2-7; D is perhaps TRBD2 (5 bases). Trimming stripped 3 bases from V and 0 bases from J, with 12 bases between. Germline values: CDR1 KGHSH, CDR2 LQKENI. The CDR3 is 15 amino acids.

By sample fraction, this clone is medium-sized. V is TRBV6-5 and J is TRBJ2-7, with 10 bases that match TRBD1. V shed 7 bases and J 2 bases; nucleotides not matched to a gene: 5. CDR3 length equals 14 residues. Germline V gene lookup returns CDR1 MNHEY and CDR2 SVGAGI. The CDR3 bases are TGTGCCAGCACCGCGGGACAGGGGACCTACGAGCAGTACTTC. It codes for CASTAGQGTYEQYF.

This chain links TRBV4-1 with TRBJ2-1; the D gene is possibly TRBD1 (5 bases). CDR1 and CDR2 (germline): MGHRA, YSYEKL. Trimming took off 6 bases at V and 10 bases at J, with 13 bases between the two ends. The CDR3 sequence is 12 residues long. The CDR3 region has the DNA TGCGCCAGCAGGCCGTTAGCAGGGGAGCAGTTCTTC. It codes for CASRPLAGEQFF.

The V gene is TRBV5-1, the J gene TRBJ2-3; 13 bases fit TRBD2. The J segment lost 2 bases and the V segment lost 4 bases, leaving 19 bases of the junction unmatched. CDR3 length: 21 amino acids. The V gene's germline CDR1 is SGHRS and CDR2 YFSETQ. DNA for the CDR3: TGCGCCAGCAGCCCAGGACTAGCGGGGGTACAAAACACTCCAACCACAGATACGCAGTATTTT. This gives the protein CASSPGLAGVQNTPTTDTQYF.

The rearrangement joins TRBV6-6 to TRBJ1-3, with D tentatively TRBD1 (5 bases). V dropped 2 bases and J dropped 0 bases, with 11 bases sitting between them. This CDR3 region has 16 residues. Per the germline V gene, CDR1 is MNHNY and CDR2 is SVGAGI (reference sequence). The CDR3 DNA reads as TGTGCCAGCAGTTACGCCGACAGATTCTCTGGAAACACCATATATTTT. Translation: CASSYADRFSGNTIYF.

This chain joins TRBV19 and TRBJ1-5, with D tentatively TRBD1 (5 bases). V dropped 4 bases and J dropped 2 bases, with 12 bases sitting between them. Germline CDR1 and CDR2: LNHDA and SQIVND (reference sequence). CDR3 size: 15 residues. CDR3 loop: CASSNQGVGNQPQHF. In DNA form, the CDR3 reads TGTGCCAGTAGTAATCAGGGCGTGGGCAATCAGCCCCAGCATTTT.

This chain connects TRBV6-5 to TRBJ2-4; 11 bases line up with TRBD2. The CDR3 is 14 amino acids. V was clipped by 6 bases and J by 9 bases; unmatched bases: 7. Germline V gene sequence: CDR1 MNHEY, CDR2 SVGAGI. Here the CDR3 reads CASRGTSGGAIQYF. The DNA for the CDR3 is TGTGCCAGCAGGGGGACTAGCGGCGGGGCCATTCAGTACTTC.

The chain combines TRBV9 with TRBJ2-5; 10 bases are shared with TRBD1. CDR1 and CDR2 from the germline V gene are SGDLS and YYNGEE. CDR3 size: 16 residues. Trimming took 6 bases from V and 3 from J; bases not matched to a gene: 11. Written as DNA, the CDR3 is TGTGCCAGCACCCCGCGGACAGGGGGTGCCAAAGAGACCCAGTACTTC. It translates to CASTPRTGGAKETQYF.

The chain couples TRBV6-5 to TRBJ2-7, with a possible D match to TRBD1 (6 bases). V lost 6 bases and J 5 bases, leaving 11 bases between the germline ends. This CDR3 is 12 amino acids long. Germline assignment: CDR1 MNHEY and CDR2 SVGAGI. CDR3 region: CASSFDRNEQYF. CDR3 DNA sequence: TGTGCCAGCAGCTTCGACAGGAACGAGCAGTACTTC.

The chain links TRBV5-6 to TRBJ2-7; TRBD2 aligns across 11 bases. Germline loops: CDR1 SGHDT, CDR2 YYEEEE. The CDR3 sequence is 16 residues long. After removal of 0 bases from V and 5 bases from J, the junction contained 7 bases not matched to a gene. The CDR3 bases are TGTGCCAGCAGCTTGGTAGTCCTAGCGGGGGGCAACGAGCAGTACTTC. Translation gives CASSLVVLAGGNEQYF.

This sequence joins TRBV19 and TRBJ2-5, with 12 nucleotides matching TRBD2. The CDR3 spans 16 residues. Germline V CDR1 and CDR2: LNHDA, SQIVND (reference sequence). J lost 4 bases, V lost 3 bases, and 6 bases had no gene match. CDR3 nucleotide sequence: TGTGCCAGTAGTATGACCCTAGCGGGGGGGCTAGAGACCCAGTACTTC. It specifies CASSMTLAGGLETQYF. Drawing the rest from reference TRBV19 and TRBJ2-5, the complete variable domain is DGGITQSPKYLFRKEGQNVTLSCEQNLNHDAMYWYRQDPGQGLRLIYYSQIVNDFQKGDIAEGYSVSREKKESFPLTVTSAQKNPTAFYLCASSMTLAGGLETQYFGPGTRLLVL.

This sequence joins TRBV5-1 and TRBJ2-7; weak D call: TRBD2 (6 bases). V lost 0 bases to trimming and J lost 0 bases, with 10 bases between them. CDR1 is SGHRS and CDR2 is YFSETQ in the germline V gene. The CDR3 has 15 residues. The CDR3 sequence: CASSLGGGISYEQYF. The CDR3 bases are TGCGCCAGCAGCTTGGGTGGGGGGATCTCCTACGAGCAGTACTTC.

J is TRBJ1-1 and V is TRBV12-3 or TRBV12-4; unclear D gene. This CDR3 is 13 amino acids long. The CDR3 DNA is TGTGCTGAGAGCGCGAATGGGCCCACTGAAGCTTTCTTT. It codes for CAESANGPTEAFF.

The rearrangement uses TRBV5-8 and TRBJ1-4, with TRBD1 identical over 8 bases. The germline CDR1 and CDR2 sequences are SGHTS and YDEGEE. This CDR3 has 14 residues. J was trimmed by 12 bases and V by 4 bases; bases with no gene match: 11. CDR3 DNA sequence: TGTGCCAGCAGCACAGGACAGGGCGGAGGAGAACTGTTTTTT. This translates into CASSTGQGGGELFF.

The genes are TRBV5-1 and TRBJ1-2, with D tentatively TRBD1 (5 bases). Trimming cost V 0 bases and J 2 bases, with 14 bases left between them. The CDR3 sequence is 16 residues long. CDR1 SGHRS and CDR2 YFSETQ come from the germline V gene. The CDR3 coding sequence is TGCGCCAGCAGCTTGGCAACATACAGGACCAACTATGGCTACACCTTC. Amino acid sequence: CASSLATYRTNYGYTF.

This clone was detected only once. This sequence joins TRBV6-5 and TRBJ2-1; a weak D match, TRBD1 (6 bases). Germline V gene sequence: CDR1 MNHEY, CDR2 SVGAGI. With 6 bases removed from V and 3 bases from J, the gap between germline ends came to 9 bases. CDR3 length: 13 amino acids. This CDR3 is CASRRDNYNEQFF. The CDR3 DNA is TGTGCCAGCAGGAGGGACAACTACAATGAGCAGTTCTTC.